One TCR beta chain is described in this entry. The data stem from a study of cytomegalovirus exposure and HLA in healthy donors. A multiplex PCR was run with 60 Vbeta primers and 13 Jbeta primers. Repertoires were generated with immunoSEQ multiplex PCR, while TCRdb's copy carries only in-frame clones and drops some. The sample holds some 60,000 clones, about 84% seen once. This receptor was obtained from a male donor in good health and CMV-seronegative. The sample consisted of PBMCs.

CDR3 in amino acids: CASSIVGGQGEAFF. CDR3 DNA sequence: TGTGCCAGTAGTATAGTCGGCGGACAGGGAGAAGCTTTCTTT. The chain combines TRBV19 with TRBJ1-1; 8 nucleotides agree with TRBD1. Germline V gene data show CDR1 as LNHDA and CDR2 as SQIVND (reference sequence). With V trimmed by 1 base and J by 8 bases, 6 bases remained unmatched. This CDR3 spans 14 amino acids.